This TCR beta chain comes out of a study of technical replicates of blood from a handful of donors. The protocol was immunoSEQ multiplex PCR, while the TCRdb copy is restricted to in-frame clones and leaves out a portion. Here the sample spans some 80,000 clones, about 91% being singletons. This CDR3 has 15 amino acids. Germline lookup yields CDR1 SQVTM and CDR2 ANQGSEA. The germline V and J ends were trimmed by 5 bases and 1 base, with 12 bases remaining between them. This chain links TRBV29-1 with TRBJ2-6, with a tentative D call TRBD2 (5 bases). Sequences were obtained from T cells isolated from PBMCs. The receptor was derived from a human donor in good health. CDR3 protein: CSVRYGGSGANVLTF. CDR3 DNA: TGCAGCGTTAGATACGGAGGATCTGGGGCCAACGTCCTGACTTTC.